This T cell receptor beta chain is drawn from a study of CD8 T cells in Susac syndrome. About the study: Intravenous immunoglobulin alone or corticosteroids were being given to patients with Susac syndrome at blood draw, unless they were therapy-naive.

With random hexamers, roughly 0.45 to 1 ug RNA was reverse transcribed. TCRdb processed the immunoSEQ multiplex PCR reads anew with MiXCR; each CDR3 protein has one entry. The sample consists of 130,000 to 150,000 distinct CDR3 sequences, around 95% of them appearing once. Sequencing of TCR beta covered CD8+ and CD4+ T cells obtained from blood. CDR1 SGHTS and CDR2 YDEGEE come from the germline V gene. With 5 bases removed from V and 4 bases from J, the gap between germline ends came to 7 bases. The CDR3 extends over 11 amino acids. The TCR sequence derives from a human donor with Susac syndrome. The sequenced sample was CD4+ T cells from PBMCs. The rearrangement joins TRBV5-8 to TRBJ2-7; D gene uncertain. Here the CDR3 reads CASSWEYEQYF. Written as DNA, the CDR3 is TGTGCCAGCAGTTGGGAATACGAGCAGTACTTC.